These T cell receptor beta chains were read from a single sample in a study of T cell changes during pregnancy in multiple sclerosis. Generated by immunoSEQ multiplex PCR, the TCRdb table keeps only in-frame clones and is missing some. Among about 49,000 clones listed, 90% were seen once. The specimen was peripheral blood, collected after pregnancy. These receptors were collected from a female donor in good health, enrolled as a control in a pregnancy study. The CDR3 runs from the conserved cysteine through the conserved F or W. Each record gives: J gene, D gene, V gene, clone size, CDR3 protein, CDR3 DNA. The D gene is left open where the match is weak. For some rows the clone size is stated as once, few or many, or as a class when expanded; others skip it.

J gene: TRBJ2-7
D gene: TRBD1
V gene: TRBV29-1
clone size: -
CDR3 protein: CSATWRGGQGLAYEQYF
CDR3 DNA: TGCAGCGCCACGTGGCGAGGTGGACAGGGCCTAGCCTACGAGCAGTACTTC

J gene: TRBJ1-1
D gene: -
V gene: TRBV25-1
clone size: -
CDR3 protein: CASSDEGEVDEAFF
CDR3 DNA: TGTGCCAGCAGTGACGAGGGTGAGGTAGATGAAGCTTTCTTT

J gene: TRBJ2-3
D gene: TRBD1
V gene: TRBV5-6
clone size: -
CDR3 protein: CASRPRDRGFLTDTQYF
CDR3 DNA: TGTGCCAGCAGACCTCGGGACAGGGGATTTCTCACAGATACGCAGTATTTT

J gene: TRBJ2-1
D gene: -
V gene: TRBV9
clone size: -
CDR3 protein: CASSPSGWAGNEQFF
CDR3 DNA: TGTGCCAGCAGCCCAAGCGGCTGGGCCGGCAATGAGCAGTTCTTC

J gene: TRBJ2-5
D gene: TRBD1
V gene: TRBV6-5
clone size: -
CDR3 protein: CASSYSRTGGGETQYF
CDR3 DNA: TGTGCCAGCAGTTACTCGAGGACAGGGGGCGGAGAGACCCAGTACTTC

J gene: TRBJ2-3
D gene: -
V gene: TRBV4-3
clone size: -
CDR3 protein: CASSQEIGGGADTQYF
CDR3 DNA: TGCGCCAGCAGCCAGGAGATAGGGGGGGGAGCAGATACGCAGTATTTT

J gene: TRBJ2-1
D gene: TRBD1
V gene: TRBV27
clone size: -
CDR3 protein: CASSFSSPRRDRGVVVYDEQFF
CDR3 DNA: TGTGCCAGCAGTTTTTCATCCCCGAGGAGGGACAGGGGCGTGGTCGTGTATGATGAGCAGTTCTTC

J gene: TRBJ2-1
D gene: -
V gene: TRBV4-3
clone size: -
CDR3 protein: CASSPNPSASSYNEQFF
CDR3 DNA: TGCGCCAGCAGCCCCAACCCTAGCGCGAGCTCCTACAATGAGCAGTTCTTC

J gene: TRBJ2-1
D gene: TRBD2
V gene: TRBV5-4
clone size: -
CDR3 protein: CASTHSGLAVGRGEQFF
CDR3 DNA: TGTGCCAGCACCCACTCGGGCCTAGCGGTAGGAAGAGGTGAGCAGTTCTTC

J gene: TRBJ1-2
D gene: -
V gene: TRBV7-2
clone size: -
CDR3 protein: CASSPSRSFQYGYTF
CDR3 DNA: TGTGCCAGCAGCCCCAGTCGATCGTTCCAGTATGGCTACACCTTC

J gene: TRBJ1-1
D gene: TRBD1
V gene: TRBV29-1
clone size: -
CDR3 protein: CSVGATGDTEAFF
CDR3 DNA: TGCAGCGTTGGAGCCACAGGGGACACTGAAGCTTTCTTT

J gene: TRBJ1-5
D gene: -
V gene: TRBV30
clone size: -
CDR3 protein: CAWSEGVGAQPQHF
CDR3 DNA: TGTGCCTGGAGTGAGGGGGTGGGGGCTCAGCCCCAGCATTTT

J gene: TRBJ2-1
D gene: -
V gene: TRBV19
clone size: -
CDR3 protein: CASMKRGNEQFF
CDR3 DNA: TGTGCCAGTATGAAGCGCGGTAATGAGCAGTTCTTC

J gene: TRBJ2-7
D gene: TRBD1
V gene: TRBV6-6
clone size: -
CDR3 protein: CASSSPGQSSYEQYF
CDR3 DNA: TGTGCCAGCAGCTCCCCGGGACAGAGCTCCTACGAGCAGTACTTC

J gene: TRBJ1-1
D gene: -
V gene: TRBV5-3
clone size: many
CDR3 protein: CAYSGTLNTEAFF
CDR3 DNA: TGTGCTTATTCCGGGACACTGAACACTGAAGCTTTCTTT

J gene: TRBJ1-2
D gene: TRBD1
V gene: TRBV2
clone size: -
CDR3 protein: CASSETGQVNYGYTF
CDR3 DNA: TGTGCCAGCAGTGAGACCGGACAGGTTAACTATGGCTACACCTTC

J gene: TRBJ2-5
D gene: TRBD2
V gene: TRBV4-2
clone size: once
CDR3 protein: CASSQGTSEPETQYF
CDR3 DNA: TGTGCCAGCAGCCAAGGAACTAGCGAGCCGGAGACCCAGTACTTC

J gene: TRBJ2-7
D gene: TRBD1
V gene: TRBV28
clone size: -
CDR3 protein: CASTMGQGPYEQYF
CDR3 DNA: TGTGCCAGCACCATGGGACAGGGGCCCTACGAGCAGTACTTC

J gene: TRBJ2-7
D gene: -
V gene: TRBV19
clone size: -
CDR3 protein: CASSRSGPFGEQYF
CDR3 DNA: TGTGCCAGTAGTAGAAGCGGGCCGTTCGGCGAGCAGTACTTC

J gene: TRBJ2-5
D gene: -
V gene: TRBV7-9
clone size: -
CDR3 protein: CASSRARGGRETQYF
CDR3 DNA: TGTGCCAGCAGCCGGGCGAGGGGGGGCCGAGAGACCCAGTACTTC

J gene: TRBJ1-3
D gene: -
V gene: TRBV2
clone size: -
CDR3 protein: CASEQPLSGNTIYF
CDR3 DNA: TGTGCCAGCGAACAGCCACTCTCTGGAAACACCATATATTTT

J gene: TRBJ2-3
D gene: -
V gene: TRBV29-1
clone size: few
CDR3 protein: CSVVRGSGPSTDTQYF
CDR3 DNA: TGCAGCGTTGTTCGGGGGAGCGGGCCGAGCACAGATACGCAGTATTTT

J gene: TRBJ2-7
D gene: -
V gene: TRBV15
clone size: -
CDR3 protein: CATSRDPPHGERTYEQYF
CDR3 DNA: TGTGCCACCAGCAGAGATCCCCCTCACGGGGAGCGGACCTACGAGCAGTACTTC

J gene: TRBJ2-3
D gene: TRBD2
V gene: TRBV5-1
clone size: -
CDR3 protein: CASSFGGGGRTDTQYF
CDR3 DNA: TGCGCCAGCAGCTTCGGCGGGGGGGGCCGCACAGATACGCAGTATTTT

J gene: TRBJ2-7
D gene: -
V gene: TRBV13
clone size: -
CDR3 protein: CASSSTPPGNSSEQYF
CDR3 DNA: TGTGCCAGCAGCTCCACCCCCCCGGGGAATTCCAGCGAGCAGTACTTC

J gene: TRBJ1-2
D gene: -
V gene: TRBV5-4
clone size: -
CDR3 protein: CASSLSGRANYGYTF
CDR3 DNA: TGTGCCAGCAGCTTGAGTGGGAGGGCTAACTATGGCTACACCTTC

J gene: TRBJ2-3
D gene: -
V gene: TRBV11-2
clone size: -
CDR3 protein: CASSLNRNTDTQYF
CDR3 DNA: TGTGCCAGCAGCTTAAACAGAAACACAGATACGCAGTATTTT

J gene: TRBJ1-6
D gene: -
V gene: TRBV6-6
clone size: -
CDR3 protein: CASSLQGAREPLHF
CDR3 DNA: TGTGCCAGCAGCTTACAGGGCGCGAGAGAGCCCCTCCACTTT

J gene: TRBJ2-3
D gene: TRBD2
V gene: TRBV6-1
clone size: -
CDR3 protein: CASSERTSGGWTGDTQYF
CDR3 DNA: TGTGCCAGCAGTGAACGCACTAGCGGGGGGTGGACGGGAGATACGCAGTATTTT

J gene: TRBJ2-2
D gene: -
V gene: TRBV7-9
clone size: -
CDR3 protein: CASSFGTGELFF
CDR3 DNA: TGTGCCAGCAGCTTCGGCACCGGGGAGCTGTTTTTT

J gene: TRBJ2-1
D gene: TRBD2
V gene: TRBV5-1
clone size: -
CDR3 protein: CASSSDSGRAWNEQFF
CDR3 DNA: TGCGCCAGCAGCTCCGATAGCGGGAGGGCCTGGAATGAGCAGTTCTTC

J gene: TRBJ1-1
D gene: -
V gene: TRBV27
clone size: -
CDR3 protein: CASSTDSYEAFF
CDR3 DNA: TGTGCCAGCAGCACGGACAGCTATGAAGCTTTCTTT

J gene: TRBJ2-5
D gene: -
V gene: TRBV5-1
clone size: -
CDR3 protein: CASSSTDSSGETQYF
CDR3 DNA: TGCGCCAGCAGTTCTACGGACAGTTCTGGAGAGACCCAGTACTTC

J gene: TRBJ2-3
D gene: -
V gene: TRBV28
clone size: -
CDR3 protein: CASSNTFRADTQYF
CDR3 DNA: TGTGCCAGCAGTAACACTTTCAGGGCAGATACGCAGTATTTT

J gene: TRBJ2-3
D gene: -
V gene: TRBV28
clone size: -
CDR3 protein: CASSLVGIGGTDTQYF
CDR3 DNA: TGTGCCAGCAGTTTGGTCGGGATTGGAGGCACAGATACGCAGTATTTT

J gene: TRBJ2-1
D gene: TRBD2
V gene: TRBV6-4
clone size: -
CDR3 protein: CASSDQWGGSYNEQFF
CDR3 DNA: TGTGCCAGCAGTGACCAGTGGGGGGGCTCCTACAATGAGCAGTTCTTC

J gene: TRBJ1-6
D gene: TRBD1
V gene: TRBV25-1
clone size: once
CDR3 protein: CASREQGASYNSPLHF
CDR3 DNA: TGTGCCAGCAGGGAACAGGGGGCATCCTATAATTCACCCCTCCACTTT

J gene: TRBJ1-5
D gene: TRBD1
V gene: TRBV7-9
clone size: -
CDR3 protein: CASSRLLGGSSNQPQHF
CDR3 DNA: TGTGCCAGCAGCAGATTACTAGGGGGCAGTAGCAATCAGCCCCAGCATTTT

J gene: TRBJ1-4
D gene: -
V gene: TRBV27
clone size: -
CDR3 protein: CASRGRTAATNEKLFF
CDR3 DNA: TGTGCCAGCAGGGGACGGACAGCCGCAACTAATGAAAAACTGTTTTTT

J gene: TRBJ2-2
D gene: -
V gene: TRBV25-1
clone size: -
CDR3 protein: CASSEATMNTGELFF
CDR3 DNA: TGTGCCAGCAGTGAGGCGACAATGAACACCGGGGAGCTGTTTTTT

J gene: TRBJ2-2
D gene: -
V gene: TRBV6-5
clone size: few
CDR3 protein: CASSSGVQNTGELFF
CDR3 DNA: TGTGCCAGCAGTTCGGGGGTTCAGAACACCGGGGAGCTGTTTTTT

J gene: TRBJ2-2
D gene: TRBD2
V gene: TRBV6-1
clone size: few
CDR3 protein: CASTRTSDTGELFF
CDR3 DNA: TGTGCCAGCACGAGGACTAGCGACACCGGGGAGCTGTTTTTT